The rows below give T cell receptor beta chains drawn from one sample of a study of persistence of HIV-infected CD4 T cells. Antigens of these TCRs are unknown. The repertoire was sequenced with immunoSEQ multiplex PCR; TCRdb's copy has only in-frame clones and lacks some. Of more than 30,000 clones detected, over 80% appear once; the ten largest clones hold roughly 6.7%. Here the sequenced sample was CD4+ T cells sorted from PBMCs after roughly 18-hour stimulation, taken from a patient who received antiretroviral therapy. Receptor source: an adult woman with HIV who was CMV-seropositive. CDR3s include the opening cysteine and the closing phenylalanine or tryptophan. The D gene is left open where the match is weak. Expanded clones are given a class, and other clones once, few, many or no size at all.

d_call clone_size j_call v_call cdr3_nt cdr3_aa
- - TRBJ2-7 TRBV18 TGTGCCAGCTCACCCTCGGACGGGTTCCACGAGCAGTACTTC CASSPSDGFHEQYF
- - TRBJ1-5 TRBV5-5 TGTGCCAGCAGCTTGGTTTCGCAGGGGATCAATCAGCCCCAGCATTTT CASSLVSQGINQPQHF
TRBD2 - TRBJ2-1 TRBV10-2 TGCGCCAGCAGGAGCGGGAGGGCCACCTACAATGAGCAGTTCTTC CASRSGRATYNEQFF
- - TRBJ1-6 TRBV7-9 TGTGCCAGCATCTATAATTCACCCCTCCACTTT CASIYNSPLHF
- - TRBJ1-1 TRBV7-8 TGTGCCAGCAGCTTAAATTTGGAGTTGGGCGCTGAAGCTTTCTTT CASSLNLELGAEAFF
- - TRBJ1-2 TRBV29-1 TGCAGCGTATTGACCGGGGACCCTAACTATGGCTACACCTTC CSVLTGDPNYGYTF
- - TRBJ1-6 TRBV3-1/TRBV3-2 TGTGCCAGCAGCCAATTAGGGCAGGCCCTCCACTTT CASSQLGQALHF
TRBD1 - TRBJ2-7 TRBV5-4 TGTGCCAGCAGCTCGCGACAGGGCCACGAGCAGTACTTC CASSSRQGHEQYF
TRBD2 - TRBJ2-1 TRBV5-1 TGCGCCAGCAGCTTGAGGTATTTGGCTAGCGGGGGGGCCTATAACAATGAGCAGTTCTTC CASSLRYLASGGAYNNEQFF
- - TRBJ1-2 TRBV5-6 TGTGCCAGCAGCGCGTTGGTGGGTGGCTACACCTTC CASSALVGGYTF
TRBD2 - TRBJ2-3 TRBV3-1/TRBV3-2 TGTGCCAGCAGCCGGGGGGCTAGCGGGGGGCCCAGCACAGATACGCAGTATTTT CASSRGASGGPSTDTQYF
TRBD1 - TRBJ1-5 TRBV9 TGTGCCAGCAGCGGGACAGGGGCGATCAATCAGCCCCAGCATTTT CASSGTGAINQPQHF
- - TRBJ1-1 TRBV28 TGTGCCAGCAGTTTACTACGGCGCGGATCGAACACTGAAGCTTTCTTT CASSLLRRGSNTEAFF
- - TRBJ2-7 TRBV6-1 TGTGCCAGCAGCCCAATCGGACGGGAGCAGTACTTC CASSPIGREQYF
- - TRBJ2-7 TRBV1 TGCACCAGCAGCCAAGATTGTAGGGCTAGCGGATTTTACTCCTACGAGCAGTACTTC CTSSQDCRASGFYSYEQYF
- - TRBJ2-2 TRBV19 TGTGCCAGTAGTATCTTCGGGCAGGGGGGCACCGGGGAGCTGTTTTTT CASSIFGQGGTGELFF
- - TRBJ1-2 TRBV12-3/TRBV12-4 TGTGCCAGCAGTGTGACAACCTATGGCTACACCTTC CASSVTTYGYTF
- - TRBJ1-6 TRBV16 TGTGCCAGCACCCCGTCGAGCTCCTATAATTCACCCCTCCACTTT CASTPSSSYNSPLHF
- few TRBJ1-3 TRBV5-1 TGCGCCAGCGAATCGGGTGATCGCTCTGGAAACACCATATATTTT CASESGDRSGNTIYF
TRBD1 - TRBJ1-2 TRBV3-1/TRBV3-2 TGTGCCAGCAGCCAAGGGGGACAGAAATTCTATGGCTACACCTTC CASSQGGQKFYGYTF
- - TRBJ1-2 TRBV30 TGTGCCTGGAGTGTACCATATGGCTACACCTTC CAWSVPYGYTF
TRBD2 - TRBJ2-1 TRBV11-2 TGTGCCAGCAGCTTAGATACCCTAGCGGGAGAGCAGTTCTTC CASSLDTLAGEQFF
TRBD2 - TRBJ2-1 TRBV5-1 TGCGCCAGCAGCTTGGGAGGGACTAGCGGGTTGACAGAGCAGTTCTTC CASSLGGTSGLTEQFF
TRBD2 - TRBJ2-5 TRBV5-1 TGCGCCAGCAGCTTGGGGTGGACTAGCGGTGAGACCCAGTACTTC CASSLGWTSGETQYF
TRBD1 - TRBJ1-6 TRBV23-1 TGCGCCAGCAGTCAGGACAGGGACTATAATTCACCCCTCCACTTT CASSQDRDYNSPLHF
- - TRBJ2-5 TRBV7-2 TGTGCCAGCAGCTTAGCGCGGGAGACCCAGTACTTC CASSLARETQYF
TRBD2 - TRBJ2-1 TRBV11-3 TGTGCCAGCAGCCTAGCGGGGATCAATGAGCAGTTCTTC CASSLAGINEQFF
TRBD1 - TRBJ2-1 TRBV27 TGTGCCAGCAGTTTAAAGGGACAGGGGTCCCACTCCTACAATGAGCAGTTCTTC CASSLKGQGSHSYNEQFF
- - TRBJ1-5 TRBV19 TGTGCCAGTAGTCCTCTGGGGGGGCGAAGCAATCAGCCCCAGCATTTT CASSPLGGRSNQPQHF
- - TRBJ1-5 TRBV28 TGTGCCAGCGATACGGCAGGGGAGTTCGGGCCCCAGCATTTT CASDTAGEFGPQHF
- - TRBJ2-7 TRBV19 TGTGCCAGTAGCGATCAGCTCTACGAGCAGTACTTC CASSDQLYEQYF
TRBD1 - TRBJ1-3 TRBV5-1 TGCGCCAGCAGCTTGAGTAGGCAGGGGGCGATTCCCCCTGGAAACACCATATATTTT CASSLSRQGAIPPGNTIYF
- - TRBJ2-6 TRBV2 TGTGCCAGCAGTGGAGGTGGGGCCAACGTCCTGACTTTC CASSGGGANVLTF
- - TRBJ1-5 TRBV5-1 TGCGCCAGCAGCTTGGAGCATAGCAATCAGCCCCAGCATTTT CASSLEHSNQPQHF
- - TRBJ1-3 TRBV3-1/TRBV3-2 TGTGCCAGCAGCCAAGAACGTCCCCAGGGGAGTCCAGCTGGAAACACCATATATTTT CASSQERPQGSPAGNTIYF
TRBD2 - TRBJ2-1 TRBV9 TGTGCCAGCAGCGTCATAGCGGGAGGCGGCGATGAGCAGTTCTTC CASSVIAGGGDEQFF
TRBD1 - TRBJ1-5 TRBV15 TGTGCCACCAGCAGAGAGGGACAGACTCGCAATCAGCCCCAGCATTTT CATSREGQTRNQPQHF
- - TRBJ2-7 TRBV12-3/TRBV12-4 TGTGCCAGCAGCCCAGACATGGGCGAGCAGTACTTC CASSPDMGEQYF
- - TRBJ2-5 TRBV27 TGTGCCAGCAGTTTATTAGGCGTCCACCGGGAGACCCAGTACTTC CASSLLGVHRETQYF
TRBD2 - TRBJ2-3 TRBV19 TGTGCCAGTAACAAGAGGAGAGCGGGGACTAGCACAGATACGCAGTATTTT CASNKRRAGTSTDTQYF
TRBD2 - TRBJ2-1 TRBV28 TGTGCCAGCAGTTTATTTACTAGCGGGTTTGGCAATGAGCAGTTCTTC CASSLFTSGFGNEQFF
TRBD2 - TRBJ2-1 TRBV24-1 TGTGCCACCAGTGATATAGCGGGAGGGGTAGATGAGCAGTTCTTC CATSDIAGGVDEQFF
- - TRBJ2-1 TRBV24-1 TGTGCCACAGAGGGGGGAGGGCCCTACAATGAGCAGTTCTTC CATEGGGPYNEQFF
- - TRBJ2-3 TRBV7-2 TGTGCCAGCAGCCTGGACTACCTCAGCACAGATACGCAGTATTTT CASSLDYLSTDTQYF
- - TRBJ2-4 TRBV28 TGTGCCAGCAGGGGGGCAGGGGGGTTCGGCATTCAGTACTTC CASRGAGGFGIQYF
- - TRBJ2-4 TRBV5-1 TGCGCCAGCAGCTTGGTACTAGGGGTGGGGGATTTAGCCAAAAACATTCAGTACTTC CASSLVLGVGDLAKNIQYF
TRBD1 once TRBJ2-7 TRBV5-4 TGTGCCAGCAGCCCACGGTCCCGGGACAGGGGGATATGGTCCGAGCAGTACTTC CASSPRSRDRGIWSEQYF
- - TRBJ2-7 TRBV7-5 TGTGTCAGAAGCTTAGTATTTGGCGGGAGTCCTTCGGCCGAGCAGTACTTC CVRSLVFGGSPSAEQYF